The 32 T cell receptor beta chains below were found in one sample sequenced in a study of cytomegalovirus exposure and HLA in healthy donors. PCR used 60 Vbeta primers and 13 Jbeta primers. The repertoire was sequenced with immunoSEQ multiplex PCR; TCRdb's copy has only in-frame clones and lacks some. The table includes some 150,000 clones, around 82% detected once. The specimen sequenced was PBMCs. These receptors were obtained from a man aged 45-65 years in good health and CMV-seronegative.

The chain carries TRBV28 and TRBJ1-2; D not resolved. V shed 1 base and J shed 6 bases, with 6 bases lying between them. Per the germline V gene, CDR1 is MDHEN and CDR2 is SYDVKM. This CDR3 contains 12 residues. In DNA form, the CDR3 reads TGTGCCAGCAGTTTATCCCTACATGGCTACACCTTC. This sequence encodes CASSLSLHGYTF.

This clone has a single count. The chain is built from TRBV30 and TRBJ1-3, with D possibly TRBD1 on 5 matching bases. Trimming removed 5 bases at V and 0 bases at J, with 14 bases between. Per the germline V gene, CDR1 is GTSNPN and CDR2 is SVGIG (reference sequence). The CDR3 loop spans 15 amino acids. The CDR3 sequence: CAWEFQGPSGNTIYF. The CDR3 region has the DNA TGTGCCTGGGAGTTCCAGGGCCCCTCTGGAAACACCATATATTTT.

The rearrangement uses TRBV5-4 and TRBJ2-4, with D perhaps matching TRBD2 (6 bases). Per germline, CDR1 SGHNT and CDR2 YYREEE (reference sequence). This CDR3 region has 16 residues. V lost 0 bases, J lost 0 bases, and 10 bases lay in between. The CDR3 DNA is TGTGCCAGCAGCTTGGGCGGGAACTTAGCCAAAAACATTCAGTACTTC. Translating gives CASSLGGNLAKNIQYF.

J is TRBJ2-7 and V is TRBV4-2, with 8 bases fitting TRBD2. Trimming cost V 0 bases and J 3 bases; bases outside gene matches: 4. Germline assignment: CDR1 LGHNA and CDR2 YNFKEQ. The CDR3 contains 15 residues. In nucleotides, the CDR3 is TGTGCCAGCAGCCAAGATGCGCTAGCGGGCTACGAGCAGTACTTC. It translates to CASSQDALAGYEQYF.

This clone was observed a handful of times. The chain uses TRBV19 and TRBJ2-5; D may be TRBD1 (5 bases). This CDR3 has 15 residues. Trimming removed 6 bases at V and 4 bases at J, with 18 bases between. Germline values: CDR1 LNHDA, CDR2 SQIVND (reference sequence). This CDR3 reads CASSPQGPRTETQYF. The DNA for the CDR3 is TGTGCCAGTAGCCCCCAGGGCCCACGAACAGAGACCCAGTACTTC.

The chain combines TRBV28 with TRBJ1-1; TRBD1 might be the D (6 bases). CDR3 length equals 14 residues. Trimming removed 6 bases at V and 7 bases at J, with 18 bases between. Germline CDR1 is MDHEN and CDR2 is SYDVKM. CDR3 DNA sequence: TGTGCCAGCAGGGGGGGGCTCGGGGTAATTGAAGCTTTCTTT. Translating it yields CASRGGLGVIEAFF.

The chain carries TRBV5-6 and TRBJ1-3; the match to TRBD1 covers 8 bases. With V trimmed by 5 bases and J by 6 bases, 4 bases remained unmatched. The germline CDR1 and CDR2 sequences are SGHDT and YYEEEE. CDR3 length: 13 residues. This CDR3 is CASSPGGKNTIYF. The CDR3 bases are TGTGCCAGCAGTCCAGGGGGCAAAAACACCATATATTTT.

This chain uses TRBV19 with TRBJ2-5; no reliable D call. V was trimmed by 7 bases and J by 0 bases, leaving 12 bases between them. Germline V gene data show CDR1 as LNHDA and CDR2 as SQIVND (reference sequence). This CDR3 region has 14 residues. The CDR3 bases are TGTGCCAGTAACGAACGTCGGGACCAAGAGACCCAGTACTTC. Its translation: CASNERRDQETQYF.

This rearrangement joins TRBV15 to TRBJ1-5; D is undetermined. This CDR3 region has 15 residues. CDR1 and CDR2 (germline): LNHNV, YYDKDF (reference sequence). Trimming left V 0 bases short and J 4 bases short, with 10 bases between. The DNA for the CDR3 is TGTGCCACCAGCAGAGAGGCCACAATGAATCAGCCCCAGCATTTT. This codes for CATSREATMNQPQHF.

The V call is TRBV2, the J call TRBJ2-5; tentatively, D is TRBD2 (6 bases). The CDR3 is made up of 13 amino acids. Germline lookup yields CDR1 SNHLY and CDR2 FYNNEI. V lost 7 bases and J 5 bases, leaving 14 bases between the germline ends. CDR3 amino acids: CASTRGNEETQYF. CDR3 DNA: TGTGCCAGCACCCGGGGGAATGAGGAGACCCAGTACTTC.

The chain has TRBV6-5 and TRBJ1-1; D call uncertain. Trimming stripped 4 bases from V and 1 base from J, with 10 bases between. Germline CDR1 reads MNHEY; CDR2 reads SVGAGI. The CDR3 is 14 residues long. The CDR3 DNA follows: TGTGCCAGCAGTTCAATTCAGAAGAACACTGAAGCTTTCTTT. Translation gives CASSSIQKNTEAFF.

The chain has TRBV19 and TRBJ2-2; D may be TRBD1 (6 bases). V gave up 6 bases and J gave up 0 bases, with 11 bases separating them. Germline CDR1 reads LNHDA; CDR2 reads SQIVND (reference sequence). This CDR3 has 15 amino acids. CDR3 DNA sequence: TGTGCCAGTAGATCAGGGGACGCGAACACCGGGGAGCTGTTTTTT. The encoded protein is CASRSGDANTGELFF.

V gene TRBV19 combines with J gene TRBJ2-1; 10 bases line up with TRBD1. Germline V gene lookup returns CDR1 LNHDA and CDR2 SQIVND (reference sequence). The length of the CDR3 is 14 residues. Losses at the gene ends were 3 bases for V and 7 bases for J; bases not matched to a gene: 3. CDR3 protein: CASSMKDRGNEQFF. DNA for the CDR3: TGTGCCAGTAGTATGAAGGACAGGGGGAATGAGCAGTTCTTC. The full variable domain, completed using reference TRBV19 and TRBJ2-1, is DGGITQSPKYLFRKEGQNVTLSCEQNLNHDAMYWYRQDPGQGLRLIYYSQIVNDFQKGDIAEGYSVSREKKESFPLTVTSAQKNPTAFYLCASSMKDRGNEQFFGPGTRLTVL.

CDR3 DNA: TGTGCCAGCAGCCCTGGACCTAGCGGACCGAACACCGGGGAGCTGTTTTTT. Translated: CASSPGPSGPNTGELFF. V usage is TRBV4-2 and J usage is TRBJ2-2; 7 nucleotides match TRBD2. There are 17 residues in the CDR3. The germline V gene encodes CDR1 LGHNA and CDR2 YNFKEQ. The J segment lost 0 bases and the V segment lost 4 bases, leaving 8 bases of the junction unmatched.

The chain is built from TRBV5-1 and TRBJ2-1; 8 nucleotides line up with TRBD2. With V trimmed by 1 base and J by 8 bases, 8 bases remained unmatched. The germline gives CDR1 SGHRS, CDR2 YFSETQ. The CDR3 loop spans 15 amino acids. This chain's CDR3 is CASSLNSGESYEQFF. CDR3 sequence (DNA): TGCGCCAGCAGCTTGAATAGCGGGGAATCCTATGAGCAGTTCTTC.

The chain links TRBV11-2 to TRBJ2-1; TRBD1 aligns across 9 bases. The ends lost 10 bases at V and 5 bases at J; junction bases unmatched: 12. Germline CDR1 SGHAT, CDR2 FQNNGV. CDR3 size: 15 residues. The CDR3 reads CATYHRTGVNNEQFF. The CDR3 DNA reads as TGTGCCACCTACCATAGGACAGGGGTTAACAATGAGCAGTTCTTC. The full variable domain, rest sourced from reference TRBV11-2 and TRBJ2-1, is EAGVAQSPRYKIIEKRQSVAFWCNPISGHATLYWYQQILGQGPKLLIQFQNNGVVDDSQLPKDRFSAERLKGVDSTLKIQPAKLEDSAVYLCATYHRTGVNNEQFFGPGTRLTVL.

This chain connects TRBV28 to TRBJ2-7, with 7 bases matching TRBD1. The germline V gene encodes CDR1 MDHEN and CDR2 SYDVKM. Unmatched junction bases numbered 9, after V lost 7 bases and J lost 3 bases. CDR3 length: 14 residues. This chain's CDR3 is CASTPSGQNYEQYF. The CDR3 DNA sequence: TGTGCCAGCACCCCATCGGGACAGAACTACGAGCAGTACTTC.

CDR3 amino acids: CASSPKISPWGEVRVSYEQYF. In nucleotides, the CDR3 is TGTGCCAGCAGCCCAAAAATAAGCCCTTGGGGGGAGGTGCGGGTGAGCTACGAGCAGTACTTC. This chain joins TRBV21-1 and TRBJ2-7; the table calls TRBD2, which could not be checked here. TRBV21-1 is flagged as a pseudogene. This CDR3 comprises 21 residues.

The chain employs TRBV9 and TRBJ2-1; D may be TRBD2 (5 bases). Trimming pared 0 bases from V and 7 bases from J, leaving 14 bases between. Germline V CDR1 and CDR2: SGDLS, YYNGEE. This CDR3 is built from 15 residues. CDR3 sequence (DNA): TGTGCCAGCAGCGTAGTTATGGGAGTAGGTAATGAGCAGTTCTTC. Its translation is CASSVVMGVGNEQFF. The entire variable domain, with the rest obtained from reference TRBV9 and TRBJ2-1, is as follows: DSGVTQTPKHLITATGQRVTLRCSPRSGDLSVYWYQQSLDQGLQFLIQYYNGEERAKGNILERFSAQQFPDLHSELNLSSLELGDSALYFCASSVVMGVGNEQFFGPGTRLTVL.

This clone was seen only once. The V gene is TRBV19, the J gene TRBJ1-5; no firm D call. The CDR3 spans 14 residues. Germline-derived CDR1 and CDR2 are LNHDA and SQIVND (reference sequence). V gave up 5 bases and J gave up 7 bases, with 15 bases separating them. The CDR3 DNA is TGTGCCAGTAGTTCCTCCTGGGCCAACCAGCCCCAGCATTTT. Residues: CASSSSWANQPQHF.

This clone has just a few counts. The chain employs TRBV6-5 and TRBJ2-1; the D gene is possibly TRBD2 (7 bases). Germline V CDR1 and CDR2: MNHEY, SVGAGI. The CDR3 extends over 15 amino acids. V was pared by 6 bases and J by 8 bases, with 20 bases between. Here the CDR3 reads CASRRGVRGTDEQFF. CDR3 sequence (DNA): TGTGCCAGCAGACGGGGGGTGAGGGGGACGGATGAGCAGTTCTTC.

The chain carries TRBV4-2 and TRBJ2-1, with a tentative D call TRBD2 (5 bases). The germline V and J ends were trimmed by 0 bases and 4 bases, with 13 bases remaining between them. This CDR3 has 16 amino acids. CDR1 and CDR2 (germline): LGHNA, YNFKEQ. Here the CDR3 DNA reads TGTGCCAGCAGCCAAGATCGGGCTAGCCGTTACAATGAGCAGTTCTTC. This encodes CASSQDRASRYNEQFF.

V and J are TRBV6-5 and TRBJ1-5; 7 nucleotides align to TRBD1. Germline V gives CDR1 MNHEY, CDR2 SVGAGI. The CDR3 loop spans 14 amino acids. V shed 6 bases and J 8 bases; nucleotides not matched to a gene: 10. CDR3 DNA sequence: TGTGCCAGCAGAGGACAGGCGTCCAGGGAGCCCCAGCATTTT. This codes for CASRGQASREPQHF.

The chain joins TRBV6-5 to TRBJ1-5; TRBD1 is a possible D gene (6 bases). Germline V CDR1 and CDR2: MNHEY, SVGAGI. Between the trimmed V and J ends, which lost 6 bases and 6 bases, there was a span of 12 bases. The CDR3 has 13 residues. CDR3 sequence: CASSQGGGQPQHF. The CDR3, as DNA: TGTGCCAGCAGCCAGGGAGGGGGTCAGCCCCAGCATTTT.

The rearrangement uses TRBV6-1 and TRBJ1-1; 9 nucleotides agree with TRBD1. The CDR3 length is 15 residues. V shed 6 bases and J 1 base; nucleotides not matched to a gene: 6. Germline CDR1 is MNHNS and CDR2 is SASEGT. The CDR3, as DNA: TGTGCCAGCAGGCAGACGACAGGGGGGAACACTGAAGCTTTCTTT. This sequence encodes CASRQTTGGNTEAFF.

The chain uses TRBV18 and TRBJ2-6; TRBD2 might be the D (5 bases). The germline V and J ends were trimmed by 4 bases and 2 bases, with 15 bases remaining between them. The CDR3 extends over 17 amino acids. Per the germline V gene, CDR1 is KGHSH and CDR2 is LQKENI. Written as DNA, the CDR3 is TGTGCCAGCTCACTCGATGTCCTCGGGGCTGGGGCCAACGTCCTGACTTTC. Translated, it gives CASSLDVLGAGANVLTF.

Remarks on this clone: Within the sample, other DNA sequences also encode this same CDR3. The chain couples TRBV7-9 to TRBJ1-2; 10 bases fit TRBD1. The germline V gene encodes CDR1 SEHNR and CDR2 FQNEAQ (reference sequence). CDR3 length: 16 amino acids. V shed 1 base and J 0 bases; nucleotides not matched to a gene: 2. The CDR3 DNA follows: TGTGCCAGCAGCTTAGGTGGACAGGGGGCTAACTATGGCTACACCTTC. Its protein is CASSLGGQGANYGYTF.

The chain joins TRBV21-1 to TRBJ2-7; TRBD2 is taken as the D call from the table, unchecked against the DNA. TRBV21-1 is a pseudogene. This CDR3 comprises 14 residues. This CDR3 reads CASSKVPPGVEQYF. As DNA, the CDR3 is TGTGCCAGCAGCAAAGTGCCACCCGGGGTGGAGCAGTACTTC.

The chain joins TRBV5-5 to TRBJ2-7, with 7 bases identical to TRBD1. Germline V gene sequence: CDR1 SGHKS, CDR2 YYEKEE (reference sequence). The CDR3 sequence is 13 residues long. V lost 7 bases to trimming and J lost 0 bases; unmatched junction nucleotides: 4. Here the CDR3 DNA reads TGTGCCAGCGAAGAGGGGGCCTCCTACGAGCAGTACTTC. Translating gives CASEEGASYEQYF.

CDR3 nucleotides: TGTGCCAGCAGTTCCCCGGACAGGGGGGTCTATGGCTACACCTTC. As protein: CASSSPDRGVYGYTF. The chain is built from TRBV27 and TRBJ1-2; 10 bases fit TRBD1. Germline loops: CDR1 MNHEY, CDR2 SMNVEV (reference sequence). The CDR3 has 15 residues. V trimming: 4 bases; J trimming: 4 bases; junction bases outside the gene matches: 6.

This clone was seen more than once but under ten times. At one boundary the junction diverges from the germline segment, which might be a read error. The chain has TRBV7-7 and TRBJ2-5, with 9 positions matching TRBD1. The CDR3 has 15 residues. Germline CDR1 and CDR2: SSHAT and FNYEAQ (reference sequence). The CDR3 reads CASSLARQGVATQYF. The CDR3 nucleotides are TGTGCTAGCAGCTTAGCGAGACAGGGGGTGGCGACCCAGTACTTC.

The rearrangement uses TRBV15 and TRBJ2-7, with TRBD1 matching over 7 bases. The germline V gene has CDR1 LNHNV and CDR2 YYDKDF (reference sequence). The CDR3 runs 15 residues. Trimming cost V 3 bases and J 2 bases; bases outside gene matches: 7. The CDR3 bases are TGTGCCACCAGCAGGGACAGGCGAACCGCCTACGAGCAGTACTTC. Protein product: CATSRDRRTAYEQYF.